The 21 T cell receptor beta chains below come from one sample, sequenced in a study of shared clonotypes between healthy human individuals. Assay: immunoSEQ multiplex PCR; the TCRdb copy retains only in-frame clones and omits some. The data show nearly 1,000,000 clones, around 80% seen once. Sample: memory CD4+ T cells sorted from blood. Documented subset: CD45RA-negative fraction. Every receptor here comes from a man younger than 30 in good health.

This rearrangement joins TRBV5-1 to TRBJ2-2; no clear D. CDR3 size: 14 residues. V was shortened by 5 bases and J by 1 base, with 9 bases between the two germline ends. The germline gives CDR1 SGHRS, CDR2 YFSETQ. For the CDR3, the DNA is TGCGCCAGCAGTACGATACGGAACACCGGGGAGCTGTTTTTT. Translating it yields CASSTIRNTGELFF. The full variable domain, in which reference TRBV5-1 and TRBJ2-2 provide the parts outside the CDR3, is KAGVTQTPRYLIKTRGQQVTLSCSPISGHRSVSWYQQTPGQGLQFLFEYFSETQRNKGNFPGRFSGRQFSNSRSEMNVSTLELGDSALYLCASSTIRNTGELFFGEGSRLTVL.

This chain connects TRBV7-2 to TRBJ1-2; tentatively, D is TRBD1 (5 bases). V lost 6 bases and J 0 bases, leaving 14 bases between the germline ends. CDR1 and CDR2 from the germline V gene are SGHTA and FQGNSA. The CDR3 contains 15 residues. The CDR3 DNA reads TGTGCCAGCAGGTCGGTGGGGGGTGCTAACTATGGCTACACCTTC. It specifies CASRSVGGANYGYTF.

This chain uses TRBV6-5 with TRBJ2-7; 7 bases are a match to TRBD1. J was trimmed by 3 bases and V by 4 bases; bases with no gene match: 9. This CDR3 contains 15 residues. Looked up from germline, CDR1 is MNHEY and CDR2 is SVGAGI. CDR3 sequence: CASSSPATGSYEQYF. DNA of the CDR3: TGTGCCAGCAGTTCCCCAGCGACAGGGAGCTACGAGCAGTACTTC.

V is TRBV6-1 and J is TRBJ2-1, with D uncertain. CDR1 is MNHNS and CDR2 is SASEGT in the germline V gene. This CDR3 comprises 18 residues. The V gene lost 3 bases and the J gene lost 2 bases, with 20 bases spanning the gap. For the CDR3, the DNA is TGTGCCAGCAGTGATGCTCTTCAAGCGAGTTTTACCTACAATGAGCAGTTCTTC. Translation gives CASSDALQASFTYNEQFF.

The chain uses TRBV18 and TRBJ2-5; a weak D match, TRBD1 (5 bases). In germline, CDR1 is KGHSH, CDR2 LQKENI. Trimming took off 3 bases at V and 0 bases at J, with 8 bases between the two ends. This CDR3 has 14 amino acids. The DNA for the CDR3 is TGTGCCAGCTCACCGTTACAGGACCAAGAGACCCAGTACTTC. Its translation: CASSPLQDQETQYF.

V usage is TRBV30 and J usage is TRBJ2-5, with D perhaps TRBD2 (6 bases). The length of the CDR3 is 13 residues. Trimming left V 2 bases short and J 4 bases short, with 11 bases between. Germline V gives CDR1 GTSNPN, CDR2 SVGIG (reference sequence). The CDR3 region has the DNA TGTGCCTGGAGTCGGAGGGCCACAGAGACCCAGTACTTC. It translates to CAWSRRATETQYF.

This sequence joins TRBV6-6 and TRBJ2-7; D may be TRBD2 (7 bases). V lost 8 bases and J lost 2, with 16 bases in between. The CDR3 is 14 residues long. Germline CDR1 reads MNHNY; CDR2 reads SVGAGI (reference sequence). In nucleotides, the CDR3 is TGTGCCAGCTTAGGGGGGGGTTCGGCCTACGAGCAGTACTTC. Amino acid sequence: CASLGGGSAYEQYF.

This chain connects TRBV5-1 to TRBJ2-2; TRBD1 matches at 9 bases. V lost 2 bases to trimming and J lost 7 bases; unmatched junction nucleotides: 6. Germline lookup yields CDR1 SGHRS and CDR2 YFSETQ. The CDR3 contains 15 residues. CDR3 loop: CASSFHRGQDGELFF. CDR3 DNA sequence: TGCGCCAGCAGCTTCCACAGGGGGCAGGACGGGGAGCTGTTTTTT.

DNA of the CDR3: TGTGCCAGCAGCTTACGGGCTAGCGGGAGAGGCACAGATACGCAGTATTTT. Amino acids: CASSLRASGRGTDTQYF. The V and J genes are TRBV11-2 and TRBJ2-3; 10 bases line up with TRBD2. V was clipped by 2 bases and J by 1 base; unmatched bases: 6. The germline V gene has CDR1 SGHAT and CDR2 FQNNGV. CDR3 length: 17 amino acids.

In the case of this clone: At the DNA level, this CDR3 is encoded by other sequences in the same sample as well. V is TRBV6-6 and J is TRBJ1-5; D ambiguous. Germline CDR1 MNHNY, CDR2 SVGAGI (reference sequence). The CDR3 runs 12 residues. Trimming cost V 2 bases and J 3 bases, with 2 bases left between them. The CDR3 nucleotides are TGTGCCAGCAGTTACGCCAATCAGCCCCAGCATTTT. It is translated as CASSYANQPQHF.

V gene TRBV30 combines with J gene TRBJ2-5, with 14 bases identical to TRBD2. This CDR3 contains 18 residues. Germline values: CDR1 GTSNPN, CDR2 SVGIG (reference sequence). V lost 1 base, J lost 5 bases, and 12 bases stayed unmatched. This CDR3 reads CAWSESGTSGRQRETQYF. The CDR3 region has the DNA TGTGCCTGGAGTGAATCCGGGACTAGCGGGAGACAACGGGAGACCCAGTACTTC.

The CDR3 DNA reads TGTGCCAGCAGTTCGTTTCAGGGGATTAATAATTCACCCCTCCACTTT. Protein product: CASSSFQGINNSPLHF. This sequence joins TRBV27 and TRBJ1-6, with D perhaps matching TRBD1 (6 bases). The CDR3 loop spans 16 amino acids. With 4 bases removed from V and 5 bases from J, the gap between germline ends came to 15 bases. The germline gives CDR1 MNHEY, CDR2 SMNVEV (reference sequence).

V gene TRBV7-2 combines with J gene TRBJ2-5; D is unresolved. Trimming took 5 bases from V and 4 from J, leaving 17 bases between them. Germline V CDR1 and CDR2: SGHTA, FQGNSA. The CDR3 has 15 amino acids. Here the CDR3 DNA reads TGTGCCAGCAGCATAATACGCCGGCTCGCAGAGACCCAGTACTTC. Its translation is CASSIIRRLAETQYF.

The chain carries TRBV9 and TRBJ1-2; a weak D match, TRBD1 (5 bases). The CDR3 spans 15 residues. V lost 4 bases and J lost 3, with 16 bases in between. CDR1 and CDR2 from the germline V gene are SGDLS and YYNGEE. This chain's CDR3 is CASSPRGEVDYGYTF. The CDR3 nucleotides read TGTGCCAGCAGCCCCCGAGGGGAGGTGGACTATGGCTACACCTTC. The full variable domain, rest sourced from reference TRBV9 and TRBJ1-2, is DSGVTQTPKHLITATGQRVTLRCSPRSGDLSVYWYQQSLDQGLQFLIQYYNGEERAKGNILERFSAQQFPDLHSELNLSSLELGDSALYFCASSPRGEVDYGYTFGSGTRLTVV.

This clone has more than one count but fewer than ten. The chain links TRBV10-1 to TRBJ1-1; D is uncertain. CDR1 and CDR2 (germline): WNHNN, SYGVQD (reference sequence). Trimming removed 4 bases at V and 1 base at J, with 10 bases between. The CDR3 is 14 amino acids. CDR3 region: CASSAARWNTEAFF. CDR3 DNA: TGCGCCAGCAGTGCTGCTAGATGGAACACTGAAGCTTTCTTT.

Worth noting for this clone: This sample includes further DNA sequences coding for the same CDR3. This chain links TRBV6-1 with TRBJ2-3; D gene ambiguous. V was cut by 2 bases and J by 1 base, with 4 bases left in between. CDR1 and CDR2 (germline): MNHNS, SASEGT. The CDR3 sequence is 13 residues long. CDR3 sequence (DNA): TGTGCCAGCAGTGAACAGGGCACAGATACGCAGTATTTT. Its protein product is CASSEQGTDTQYF.

This clone occurred a few times. In DNA, the CDR3 is TGTGCCTGGAGTAAAGCGGGGGTGGATACGCAGTATTTT. Translated, it gives CAWSKAGVDTQYF. J is TRBJ2-3 and V is TRBV30, with 8 positions matching TRBD2. This CDR3 has 13 residues. Germline V CDR1 and CDR2: GTSNPN, SVGIG (reference sequence). Trimming took 2 bases from V and 6 from J; bases not matched to a gene: 4.

V is TRBV10-3 and J is TRBJ2-5; D assignment may be TRBD1 or TRBD2 (6 bases each). Trimming removed 0 bases from V and 1 base from J, with 12 bases in between. Per germline, CDR1 ENHRY and CDR2 SYGVKD. The CDR3 loop spans 16 amino acids. CDR3 nucleotides: TGTGCCATCAGTGAGTCGCCGGGGGCCTCCCAAGAGACCCAGTACTTC. Its translation: CAISESPGASQETQYF.

This clone was seen just once. The chain recombines TRBV9 with TRBJ2-5, with 10 bases that match TRBD2. Germline CDR1 and CDR2: SGDLS and YYNGEE. V was pared by 0 bases and J by 1 base, with 0 bases of the junction left unmatched. The CDR3 totals 15 residues. CDR3 in DNA: TGTGCCAGCAGCGTAGGGACTAGCGGCCAAGAGACCCAGTACTTC. It specifies CASSVGTSGQETQYF.

This sequence joins TRBV10-2 and TRBJ2-5; D not certain. The CDR3 runs 11 residues. Per the germline V gene, CDR1 is WSHSY and CDR2 is SAAADI. With 4 bases removed from V and 1 base from J, the gap between germline ends came to 1 base. In DNA, the CDR3 is TGCGCCAGCAGTGTCCAAGAGACCCAGTACTTC. This codes for CASSVQETQYF.

This chain uses TRBV18 with TRBJ2-7; D remains unclear. Trimming took 6 bases from V and 1 from J, leaving 10 bases between them. This CDR3 contains 13 residues. CDR1 is KGHSH and CDR2 is LQKENI in the germline V gene. CDR3 in amino acids: CASSSRGSYEQYF. The CDR3 bases are TGTGCCAGCTCCTCCCGTGGGTCCTACGAGCAGTACTTC.